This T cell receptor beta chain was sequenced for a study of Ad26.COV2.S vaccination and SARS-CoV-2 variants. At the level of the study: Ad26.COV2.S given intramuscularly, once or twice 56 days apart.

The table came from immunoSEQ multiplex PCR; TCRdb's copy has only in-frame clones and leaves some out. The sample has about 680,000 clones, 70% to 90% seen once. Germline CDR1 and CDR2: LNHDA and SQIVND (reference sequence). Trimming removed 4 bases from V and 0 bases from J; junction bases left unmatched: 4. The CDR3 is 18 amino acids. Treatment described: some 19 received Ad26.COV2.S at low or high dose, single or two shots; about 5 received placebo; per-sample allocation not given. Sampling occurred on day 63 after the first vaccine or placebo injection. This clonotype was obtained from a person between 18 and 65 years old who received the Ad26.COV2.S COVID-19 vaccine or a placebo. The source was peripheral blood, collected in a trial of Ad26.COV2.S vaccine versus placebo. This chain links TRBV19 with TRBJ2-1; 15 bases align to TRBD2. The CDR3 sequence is CASSKGLAGGSSYNEQFF. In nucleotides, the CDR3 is TGTGCCAGTAGTAAAGGACTAGCGGGAGGGTCCTCCTACAATGAGCAGTTCTTC.